The 10 T cell receptor beta chains below were found in one sample sequenced in a study of prognosis after radiotherapy for stage I lung cancer (dated by TCRdb to the early 2020s). For sequencing, an Illumina HiSeq 3000 was employed. Two rounds of multiplex PCR on genomic DNA were used to amplify the TCR beta CDR3 region. In the first PCR round, primers specific to each TRBV and TRBJ gene were used, and the primer sequences were filed in Chinese patent CN105087789A. TCRdb itself trimmed the public reads at Q25 with fastp, ran MiXCR and retained productive beta chains. Rows matching on CDR3 protein sequence are summarized as one entry with the most common DNA and genes. Present in this sample are some 17,000 distinct CDR3 sequences, 29% of which were seen just once. The ten top clones hold roughly a third of the sample. Specimen: PBMCs, collected before or after stereotactic body radiation therapy (not recorded which). The receptor source for this set is a donor aged 50 or older with non-small cell lung cancer.

This clonotype was seen many times. This chain links TRBV4-3 with TRBJ1-4; D remains unclear. V shed 1 base and J shed 4 bases, with 10 bases lying between them. Per the germline V gene, CDR1 is LGHNA and CDR2 is YSLEER. The CDR3 contains 15 residues. The CDR3 sequence: CASSQAGRYNEKLFF. As DNA, the CDR3 is TGCGCCAGCAGCCAAGCTGGGCGATATAATGAAAAACTGTTTTTT.

This clonotype was seen ten or more times. This chain links TRBV30 with TRBJ2-3; 7 bases fit TRBD2. The junction had 3 bases not matched to a gene; V was cut back by 6 bases and J by 3 bases. Germline CDR1 GTSNPN, CDR2 SVGIG (reference sequence). The length of the CDR3 is 12 residues. The CDR3 DNA reads as TGTGCCTGCAGGACTAGTACAGATACGCAGTATTTT. Protein: CACRTSTDTQYF.

This clonotype was found many times. The chain joins TRBV5-1 to TRBJ1-6; D is unresolved. Trimming cost V 3 bases and J 12 bases, with 13 bases left between them. The CDR3 loop spans 13 amino acids. Germline values: CDR1 SGHRS, CDR2 YFSETQ. The CDR3 sequence is CASSYSQVEPLHF. Written as DNA, the CDR3 is TGCGCCAGCAGCTACTCTCAGGTTGAACCCCTCCACTTT. Supplemented by reference TRBV5-1 and TRBJ1-6, the full variable domain reads KAGVTQTPRYLIKTRGQQVTLSCSPISGHRSVSWYQQTPGQGLQFLFEYFSETQRNKGNFPGRFSGRQFSNSRSEMNVSTLELGDSALYLCASSYSQVEPLHFGNGTRLTVT.

This clonotype was detected many times. The rearrangement links TRBV20-1 to TRBJ1-1, with D hard to call. Trimming pared 5 bases from V and 2 bases from J, leaving 9 bases between. The CDR3 runs to 12 residues. Germline-derived CDR1 and CDR2 are DFQATT and SNEGSKA (reference sequence). Here the CDR3 reads CSAATRNTEAFF. In DNA, the CDR3 is TGCAGTGCTGCGACACGAAACACTGAAGCTTTCTTT.

As regards this clonotype: It is likely a read error: a sequence one base away is far more abundant. This CDR3 is missing its conserved last phenylalanine or tryptophan, likely due to a read error. This chain links TRBV6-4 with TRBJ1-1, with 8 bases that match TRBD1. This CDR3 region has 15 residues. Trimming cost V 5 bases and J 4 bases; bases outside gene matches: 9. Germline loops: CDR1 MRHNA, CDR2 SNTAGT. CDR3 in DNA: TGTGCCAGCAGTTACCTAACAGGGGGGTTCACTGAAGCTTTCTCT. It encodes CASSYLTGGFTEAFS.

With respect to this clonotype: Its ends do not fully match the called genes, so a read error is possible. The chain uses TRBV6-5 and TRBJ2-6; a possible D gene is TRBD1 (5 bases). The length of the CDR3 is 15 residues. Germline CDR1 MNHEY, CDR2 SVGAGI. In DNA, the CDR3 is TGTGCCAGGAGTTACTTGGTTTCTGGGGCCGACGTCCTGACTTTC. This gives the protein CARSYLVSGADVLTF.

Concerning this clonotype: It is likely a read error: a sequence one base away is far more abundant. CDR3 protein: CASSLMGPNYGYTF. The CDR3 coding sequence is TGTGCCAGCAGCTTAATGGGACCCAACTATGGCTACACCTTC. The chain joins TRBV7-2 to TRBJ1-2; tentative D call: TRBD1 (5 bases). The ends were cut back, 2 bases at V and 2 bases at J, with 9 bases in the middle. Germline V gene lookup returns CDR1 SGHTA and CDR2 FQGNSA. This CDR3 is built from 14 residues.

This clonotype was seen just once. Compared with germline, one end of the junction differs, possibly owing to a read error. V is TRBV12-3 or TRBV12-4 and J is TRBJ2-7; D gene uncertain. The CDR3 runs 11 residues. Here the CDR3 reads CASRTTYEKYF. CDR3 nucleotide sequence: TGTGCCAGCAGAACCACCTACGAGAAGTACTTC.

This clonotype has ten or more counts. The chain recombines TRBV7-8 with TRBJ2-2, with D unresolved. This CDR3 has 14 residues. The V and J ends lost 5 bases and 4 bases respectively, with 11 bases between them. Germline values: CDR1 SGHVS, CDR2 FQNEAQ. CDR3 protein: CASSKGAGTGELFF. CDR3 nucleotides: TGTGCCAGCAGCAAAGGAGCTGGCACCGGGGAGCTGTTTTTT.

This chain links TRBV4-2 with TRBJ1-4; weak D call: TRBD1 (6 bases). This CDR3 is built from 15 residues. Germline V gives CDR1 LGHNA, CDR2 YNFKEQ. The V end was cut by 2 bases, the J end by 3 bases, with 10 bases between. CDR3 nucleotides: TGTGCCAGCAGCCAATCGCACAGGGCTAATGAAAAACTGTTTTTT. Translating gives CASSQSHRANEKLFF.